This TCR beta chain originates from a study of blood T cell repertoires in COVID-19. Study-wide context: From the United States, Italy and Spain came samples of acute and convalescent COVID-19.

The CDR3 is 16 residues long. Trimming took 4 bases from V and 5 from J; bases not matched to a gene: 9. Germline CDR1 is LGHNA and CDR2 is YNFKEQ. Generated by immunoSEQ multiplex PCR, the TCRdb table keeps only in-frame clones and is missing some. The data contain about 210,000 clones, about 90% of them singletons. This clone was seen only once. The sequence was obtained from a man between 25 and 39 years old with acute or convalescent COVID-19. This chain joins TRBV4-2 and TRBJ1-1; 11 positions match TRBD1. The source material was peripheral blood. The CDR3 DNA sequence: TGTGCCAGCAGCCTAGGACAGGGGGCGCGAGGGACTGAAGCTTTCTTT. Protein sequence: CASSLGQGARGTEAFF.